This T cell receptor (beta chain) emerged from a study of shared clonotypes between healthy human individuals. Whole-study results and caveats: Sharing across four donors was highest in naive CD4 (around 5%) and lowest in memory CD8 (0.4%). Rarefaction analysis demonstrated incomplete sorted-subset sequencing notwithstanding large depth. Sequencing depth was predicted to influence how clonotypes are shared among donors.

Germline V gives CDR1 SEHNR, CDR2 FQNEAQ (reference sequence). The V and J ends lost 1 base and 2 bases respectively, with 18 bases between them. This CDR3 is 17 amino acids long. As concerns this clone: Antigen unknown.

Some clones are missing from TCRdb's copy, which holds only in-frame ones; the method was immunoSEQ multiplex PCR. The data hold 950,000 to 1,300,000 clones, with about 75% observed a single time. The clonotype was recovered from a man aged 18 to 35 in good health. This chain connects TRBV7-9 to TRBJ2-7; the D gene could be TRBD1 or TRBD2 (5 bases each). Input material: memory CD4+ T cells sorted from blood. The subset is: CD45RA-negative fraction. The chain's CDR3 is CASSLGKGPMRAYEQYF. The CDR3 bases are TGTGCCAGCAGCTTAGGAAAGGGACCAATGCGCGCCTACGAGCAGTACTTC.